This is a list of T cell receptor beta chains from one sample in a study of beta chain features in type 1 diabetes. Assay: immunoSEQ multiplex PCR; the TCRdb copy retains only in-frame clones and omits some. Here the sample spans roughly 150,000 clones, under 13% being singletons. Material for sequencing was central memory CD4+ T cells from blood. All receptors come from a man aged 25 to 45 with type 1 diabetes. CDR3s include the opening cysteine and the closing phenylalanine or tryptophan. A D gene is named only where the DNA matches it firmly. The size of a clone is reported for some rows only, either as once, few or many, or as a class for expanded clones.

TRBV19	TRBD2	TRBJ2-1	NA	TGTGCCAGTAGTATTGTCGGAGCGGGAGGGAGGAATGAGCAGTTCTTC	CASSIVGAGGRNEQFF
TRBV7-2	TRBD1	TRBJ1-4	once	TGTGCCAGCAGTCGTGGGGACAGGGATAATGAAAAACTGTTTTTT	CASSRGDRDNEKLFF
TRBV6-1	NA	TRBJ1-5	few	TGTGCCAGCAGTGTCGAACAGGGTCAGCCCCAGCATTTT	CASSVEQGQPQHF
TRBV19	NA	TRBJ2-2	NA	TGTGCCAGTAGTATCCCCTCCTCCGGGGAGCTGTTTTTT	CASSIPSSGELFF
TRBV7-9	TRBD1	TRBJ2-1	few	TGTGCCAGCAGCCCGCACAGGGGCACCTACAATGAGCAGTTCTTC	CASSPHRGTYNEQFF
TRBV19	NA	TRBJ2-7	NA	TGTGCCAGTAATACCTACGAGCAGTACTTC	CASNTYEQYF
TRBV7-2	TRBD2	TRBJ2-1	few	TGTGCCAGCAGCTTCGGACTAGCGGCGTACAATGAGCAGTTCTTC	CASSFGLAAYNEQFF
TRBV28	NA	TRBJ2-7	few	TGTGCCAGCAGTTTATGGGGAGGACGGAGCTCCTACGAGCAGTACTTC	CASSLWGGRSSYEQYF
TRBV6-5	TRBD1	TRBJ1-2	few	TGTGCCAGCAGTCCAAACAGGGGGCGAAGGGGAGGCTACACCTTC	CASSPNRGRRGGYTF
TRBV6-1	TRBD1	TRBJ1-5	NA	TGTGCCAGCAGTCCACAGGGGATTGGCAATCAGCCCCAGCATTTT	CASSPQGIGNQPQHF
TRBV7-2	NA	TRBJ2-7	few	TGTGCCAGCAGCTTTACAGGCTACGAGCAGTACTTC	CASSFTGYEQYF